This entry features one T cell receptor (beta chain) sequence. The antigen is undetermined. The data stem from a study of T cell responses to AZD1222 COVID-19 vaccine. Clones were read by immunoSEQ multiplex PCR, and TCRdb kept only the in-frame ones, dropping some. The sample holds 100,000 to 150,000 clones, around 90% seen once. General study results and limits: Only six people who got AZD1222 tested seropositive at baseline.

V gave up 2 bases and J gave up 4 bases, with 9 bases separating them. CDR3 size: 14 residues. The germline CDR1 and CDR2 sequences are MNHNS and SASEGT. The chain recombines TRBV6-1 with TRBJ1-5; D unresolved. The sequencing here drew on peripheral blood, taken on day 0 of AZD1222 vaccination. This receptor was identified in an adult in good health. The CDR3 spells CASSEYSSNQPQHF. Here the CDR3 DNA reads TGTGCCAGCAGTGAATATAGCAGTAATCAGCCCCAGCATTTT.